A single TCR beta chain is shown here with its context. Its antigen is currently not known. One base away there is no much larger clone; base qualities are not given. Donors were healthy HIV-negative adults with no recently reported acute infections or vaccinations. Every donor was a Caucasian adult living in Nashville, Tennessee, USA. Magnetic negative selection was used to enrich CD4+ T cells, after which naive cells were positively selected on CD45RA and the negative fraction became the memory subset. Blood was collected by leukapheresis, and PBMCs were isolated by Ficoll-Histopaque density gradient centrifugation and then cryopreserved in liquid nitrogen vapor phase. Purity and quantity of every magnetically sorted T cell population were checked by analytical flow cytometry. Genomic DNA was isolated from each sorted fraction and quantified by UV absorbance on a Nanodrop 2000c. Using the deep immunoSEQ assay, multiplex PCR amplified TCR CDR3 regions from genomic DNA. Extracted genomic DNA from each cell subset was distributed evenly across all wells of several immunoSEQ 96-well plates, and each plate was treated as a replicate. For sorted subsets, approximately 190 ng genomic DNA, equal to tens of thousands of T cell genomes, was loaded into each replicate PCR. The purified libraries were quantified using a Qubit 3.0 fluorometer, sized with a Bioanalyzer 2100, and then quantified again using the KAPA Library Quantification kit. Each immunoSEQ 96-well plate was sequenced on its own single-read 150-cycle Illumina NextSeq 550 flow cell. In the authors' own workflow: Because the immunoSEQ output held only junctional sequences and lacked quality scores, the filtering could not match the filtering applied to full-length reads. To assign V/J genes and CDR3, sequences were annotated using PyIR, a Python wrapper for IgBLAST v1.9, with IMGT germline references. Reads were removed for weak V/J assignments (E-value above 1e-6), missing CDR3, stop codons, out-of-frame junctions, or ambiguous translated residues. A V3J clonotype was defined by an identical inferred V gene, J gene, and CDR3 amino acid sequence. To compute the percentage overlap between repertoires, the number of shared unique clonotypes was divided by the size of the smaller repertoire. Three approaches were used to assess repertoire richness: RTK rarefaction, the Chao1 estimator, and Recon v2.1 estimates of unobserved clonotypes. Generation probabilities for all TCRbeta clonotypes obtained by the gDNA method from four donors were computed using OLGA. TCRdb re-hosts the immuneACCESS table, in-frame sequences only. Its copies lack some clones; in the studies checked, an unresolved V gene accounts for under half of them, and the cause for the rest is not known. The V and J calls and clone size come from that table; D and trimming were worked out from the DNA. Within this sample are some 1.1 million clones, with around three quarters of them counted one time only. 0.85% to 1% of the sample comes from the top ten.

This specimen belongs to a study of shared clonotypes between healthy human individuals (dated by TCRdb to about 2020). Context from the whole study: A few men and a couple of women, aged 18 to 49 years, made up the cohort. Per donor, three plates each were used for CD4 naive and CD4 memory, two for CD8 naive, and one for CD8 memory. To estimate repertoire size and how much clonotypes are shared between individuals, the study performed deep sequencing of blood TCR repertoires from roughly five healthy adults. To increase sequencing depth and limit assay-specific biases, TCR repertoire library preparation and sequencing were carried out by different laboratories using diverse techniques. Each donor's leukapheresis produced roughly between roughly 0.85 and 10 billion PBMCs. Overall results and qualifications from the work: Based on pairwise subsampling, the degree of clonotype sharing among donors was expected to be affected by sequencing depth. Naive subsets generally had larger estimated clonotype richness than memory subsets did. Rarefaction of sorted-subset datasets indicated incomplete sequencing despite the large sequencing depth. Sampling was restricted to blood, and TCR repertoires in tissues likely differ from the TCR repertoires found in blood. Because the study included only a small number of donors, the genetic and exposure-history diversity represented was limited. Compared with non-shared clonotypes, clonotypes shared by all four sorted-subset donors had higher generation probabilities. Around 5.4% of naive CD4, 3.5% of naive CD8, roughly 2.4% of memory CD4, and more than 0.35% of memory CD8 clonotypes were shared across a few donors.

Taken from cysteine to phenylalanine, the CDR3 has 18 residues. Just the 54-base CDR3 DNA is kept, in frame starting at base 1. Based on the germline V gene (reference sequence), the CDR1 and CDR2 sequences are SEHNR and FQNEAQ. The germline ends are 19 bases apart after V is trimmed by 4 bases and J by 0 bases. The sample taken for sequencing was memory CD4+ T cells from PBMCs. The cell subset or site label here, explained by the study, means: CD45RA-negative fraction. Recombination linked TRBV7-9 to TRBJ2-1; the D gene is perhaps TRBD2, on 6 matching bases. The TCR was taken from a man younger than 35 in good health. Some clones in this sample may be carry-over from other donors' samples. The CDR3 in this case is CASSSGLGAGTSYNEQFF. The DNA is TGTGCCAGCAGCTCCGGGTTAGGTGCGGGGACCTCCTACAATGAGCAGTTCTTC.